These 27 T cell receptor beta chains came from one sample sequenced in a study of Ad26.COV2.S vaccination and SARS-CoV-2 variants. Noted treatment: 15 to 20 received Ad26.COV2.S at low or high dose, single or two shots; 5 received placebo; per-sample allocation not given. The study sampled participants on day 63 after the first vaccine or placebo injection. Sequenced by immunoSEQ multiplex PCR; TCRdb stores in-frame clones only, minus some. The sample gives fewer than 400,000 clones, roughly nine tenths of which show up once; 5% to 6.5% is in the top ten. Sequenced material: peripheral blood, taken in a trial of Ad26.COV2.S vaccine versus placebo. These TCRs come from a person aged 18-60 years who received the Ad26.COV2.S COVID-19 vaccine or a placebo.

The V call is TRBV9, the J call TRBJ1-6; D not resolved. Trimming removed 4 bases at V and 5 bases at J, with 13 bases between. The CDR3 has 15 residues. Per germline, CDR1 SGDLS and CDR2 YYNGEE. CDR3 bases: TGTGCCAGCAGCCCCCCCGGGAGCGATAATTCACCCCTCCACTTT. It is translated as CASSPPGSDNSPLHF. Complete variable domain (other parts from reference TRBV9 and TRBJ1-6): DSGVTQTPKHLITATGQRVTLRCSPRSGDLSVYWYQQSLDQGLQFLIQYYNGEERAKGNILERFSAQQFPDLHSELNLSSLELGDSALYFCASSPPGSDNSPLHFGNGTRLTVT.

This clone came up once. CDR3 DNA: TGTGCCAGCAGCTTAGTAGGGACAGGTGAAGCTTTCTTT. This codes for CASSLVGTGEAFF. V and J are TRBV7-9 and TRBJ1-1; 8 nucleotides agree with TRBD1. The CDR3 totals 13 residues. Germline V gives CDR1 SEHNR, CDR2 FQNEAQ (reference sequence). Trimming cost V 1 base and J 7 bases; bases outside gene matches: 2.

The chain combines TRBV29-1 with TRBJ1-2; D is undetermined. The ends were cut back, 2 bases at V and 6 bases at J, with 10 bases in the middle. Germline CDR1 SQVTM, CDR2 ANQGSEA. This CDR3 contains 12 residues. The CDR3 nucleotides are TGCAGCGTTGAAAATAACTTTGATGGCTACACCTTC. The encoded protein is CSVENNFDGYTF.

Concerning this clone itself: The germline gene is not matched at one end of the junction; a read error may be the cause. V usage is TRBV4-3 and J usage is TRBJ2-7, with unresolved D. Per germline, CDR1 LGHNA and CDR2 YSLEER. This CDR3 spans 12 amino acids. CDR3 sequence reads: CASSQTSDEQYF. The CDR3 bases are TGCGCCAGCAGCCAAACCTCCGACGAGCAGTACTTC.

This rearrangement joins TRBV30 to TRBJ1-2; D is undetermined. V lost 4 bases and J 8 bases, leaving 14 bases between the germline ends. The CDR3 contains 12 residues. Germline V CDR1 and CDR2: GTSNPN, SVGIG (reference sequence). The CDR3, as DNA: TGTGCCTGGACCCCCGGACCTGGAGGCTACACCTTC. Its protein is CAWTPGPGGYTF.

The V and J genes are TRBV6-5 and TRBJ1-6; D gene unclear. The CDR3 length is 14 residues. The germline gives CDR1 MNHEY, CDR2 SVGAGI. The V end lost 2 bases, the J end lost 7 bases, and 9 bases lay between the germline ends. The CDR3 reads CASSYGPRNSPLHF. The CDR3 coding sequence is TGTGCCAGCAGTTACGGCCCTAGGAATTCACCCCTCCACTTT.

This clone was recorded only once. The J gene is TRBJ1-5, the V gene TRBV30; D call uncertain. The germline gives CDR1 GTSNPN, CDR2 SVGIG (reference sequence). Trimming removed 3 bases from V and 5 bases from J, with 11 bases in between. The CDR3 runs to 13 residues. The DNA for the CDR3 is TGTGCCTGGAGGGGATTCGGCGATCAGCCCCAGCATTTT. This sequence encodes CAWRGFGDQPQHF.

This chain connects TRBV30 to TRBJ1-5, with a tentative D call TRBD1 (5 bases). CDR3 length: 19 residues. The V end was cut by 2 bases, the J end by 8 bases, with 31 bases between. The V gene's germline CDR1 is GTSNPN and CDR2 SVGIG (reference sequence). CDR3 bases: TGTGCCTGGAGTTCTGGCGTGTACGGGGGTCCTACCACCACTAAGCCCCAGCATTTT. Protein product: CAWSSGVYGGPTTTKPQHF.

The CDR3, as DNA: TGTGCCATCGCACAGTCTCCAGGAGCGGGAGAAGAGACCCAGTACTTC. It encodes CAIAQSPGAGEETQYF. The rearrangement links TRBV10-3 to TRBJ2-5; 8 nucleotides line up with TRBD2. Per germline, CDR1 ENHRY and CDR2 SYGVKD. CDR3 size: 16 residues. V shed 8 bases and J 3 bases; nucleotides not matched to a gene: 14.

This chain joins TRBV29-1 and TRBJ1-2, with unresolved D. CDR3 length: 13 amino acids. From germline, CDR1 is SQVTM and CDR2 ANQGSEA. V was trimmed by 7 bases and J by 0 bases, leaving 12 bases between them. The CDR3 nucleotides are TGCAGCGGACTTGATTCAGCTAACTATGGCTACACCTTC. It encodes CSGLDSANYGYTF.

V and J are TRBV27 and TRBJ1-2, with TRBD1 matching 7 bases. V lost 8 bases to trimming and J lost 4 bases; unmatched junction nucleotides: 13. The CDR3 consists of 15 residues. Germline V gene data show CDR1 as MNHEY and CDR2 as SMNVEV (reference sequence). DNA of the CDR3: TGTGCCAGCTCTGACGTTGGGACAGACCTCTATGGCTACACCTTC. It translates to CASSDVGTDLYGYTF.

This clone was picked up a small number of times. The chain has TRBV28 and TRBJ1-2; 8 bases line up with TRBD1. Germline V gene sequence: CDR1 MDHEN, CDR2 SYDVKM. Trimming removed 6 bases from V and 4 bases from J; junction bases left unmatched: 13. The CDR3 spans 16 residues. The CDR3 DNA reads as TGTGCCAGCAGGGATACACAGGGGGGAGGTAGCTATGGCTACACCTTC. Protein: CASRDTQGGGSYGYTF.

The gene calls are TRBV19 and TRBJ1-6; D ambiguous. With 7 bases removed from V and 3 bases from J, the gap between germline ends came to 10 bases. CDR3 length equals 14 residues. In germline, CDR1 is LNHDA, CDR2 SQIVND (reference sequence). CDR3 nucleotide sequence: TGTGCCAGTATTAACGCGGGCTATAATTCACCCCTCCACTTT. It yields the protein CASINAGYNSPLHF.

This chain uses TRBV7-2 with TRBJ1-2; D is possibly TRBD1 (6 bases). The V end lost 2 bases, the J end lost 8 bases, and 18 bases lay between the germline ends. Germline CDR1 SGHTA, CDR2 FQGNSA. This CDR3 has 15 amino acids. DNA for the CDR3: TGTGCCAGCAGCTTATGGTTTTCGGGGGGCCAAGGCTACACCTTC. Amino acid sequence: CASSLWFSGGQGYTF.

The chain combines TRBV13 with TRBJ1-2; 10 nucleotides agree with TRBD1. Germline lookup yields CDR1 PRHDT and CDR2 FYEKMQ (reference sequence). V gave up 1 base and J gave up 8 bases; unmatched junction bases: 10. The CDR3 loop spans 16 amino acids. The CDR3 region has the DNA TGTGCCAGCAGCTTAGTCGGGACAGGGGCCGAGGGAGGCTACACCTTC. Amino acid sequence: CASSLVGTGAEGGYTF.

The DNA for the CDR3 is TGTGCCAGCAGGGGCAGGGGCTCCTCCTACGAGCAGTACGTC. Protein: CASRGRGSSYEQYV. This chain uses TRBV21-1 with TRBJ2-7; the table's D gene call, TRBD1, was not cross checked with the DNA. TRBV21-1 is described as a pseudogene. The CDR3 has 14 residues.

This sequence joins TRBV28 and TRBJ1-3; TRBD1 matches at 7 bases. Looked up from germline, CDR1 is MDHEN and CDR2 is SYDVKM. Trimming took 5 bases from V and 0 from J; bases not matched to a gene: 4. The CDR3 is 15 residues long. CDR3 nucleotides: TGTGCCAGCAGTGGGGGGACAGTCTCTGGAAACACCATATATTTT. Amino acids: CASSGGTVSGNTIYF. The variable domain in full, completed from reference TRBV28 and TRBJ1-3, reads DVKVTQSSRYLVKRTGEKVFLECVQDMDHENMFWYRQDPGLGLRLIYFSYDVKMKEKGDIPEGYSVSREKKERFSLILESASTNQTSMYLCASSGGTVSGNTIYFGEGSWLTVV.

CDR3 loop: CASSLDRQNGAFF. CDR3 DNA sequence: TGTGCCAGCAGCTTGGACAGGCAAAACGGAGCTTTCTTT. V gene TRBV12-3 or TRBV12-4 combines with J gene TRBJ1-1; 7 nucleotides line up with TRBD1. V was pared by 6 bases and J by 10 bases, with 11 bases of the junction left unmatched. The CDR3 covers 13 residues.

This chain joins TRBV10-2 and TRBJ2-1; D remains ambiguous. V lost 2 bases to trimming and J lost 0 bases, with 8 bases between them. In germline, CDR1 is WSHSY, CDR2 SAAADI. This CDR3 has 15 residues. The CDR3 region has the DNA TGCGCCAGCAGTGAGGACACCTACTCCTACAATGAGCAGTTCTTC. Translation: CASSEDTYSYNEQFF.

The genes are TRBV15 and TRBJ2-5; tentative D call: TRBD1 (6 bases). CDR3 length: 18 amino acids. V gave up 4 bases and J gave up 2 bases, with 23 bases separating them. The V gene's germline CDR1 is LNHNV and CDR2 YYDKDF (reference sequence). The CDR3 loop is CATSKEGRGPYQQETQYF. The CDR3 region has the DNA TGTGCCACCAGCAAAGAGGGCAGGGGCCCATACCAACAAGAGACCCAGTACTTC.

This clone was detected once. At one of its ends the junction is not consistent with the germline gene, which may arise from a read error. V usage is TRBV24-1 and J usage is TRBJ1-5; no clear D gene. This CDR3 has 12 residues. Germline assignment: CDR1 KGHDR and CDR2 SFDVKD. CDR3 nucleotide sequence: TGTGCCACCAGTTTAGACGGAGGGTCCTTGGCTTTT. Its protein product is CATSLDGGSLAF.

This clone was found a few times. The chain carries TRBV6-4 and TRBJ2-2; the D gene is possibly TRBD2 (5 bases). The CDR3 consists of 13 residues. V was shortened by 7 bases and J by 3 bases, with 9 bases between the two germline ends. Germline V gives CDR1 MRHNA, CDR2 SNTAGT. DNA for the CDR3: TGTGCCAGCATCAGCGGAGACACCGGGGAGCTGTTTTTT. Amino acid sequence: CASISGDTGELFF.

The V and J genes are TRBV9 and TRBJ1-1, with TRBD1 matching over 7 bases. With V trimmed by 4 bases and J by 1 base, 4 bases remained unmatched. The CDR3 sequence is 14 residues long. CDR1 SGDLS and CDR2 YYNGEE come from the germline V gene. The CDR3 DNA is TGTGCCAGCAGCCCCAGGGGGGGGAACACTGAAGCTTTCTTT. It yields the protein CASSPRGGNTEAFF.

The genes are TRBV2 and TRBJ1-6; TRBD1 matches at 10 bases. The J segment lost 8 bases and the V segment lost 5 bases, leaving 12 bases of the junction unmatched. The CDR3 has 17 residues. Per germline, CDR1 SNHLY and CDR2 FYNNEI. DNA of the CDR3: TGTGCCAGCAGTTCCCCCTGGCCCGGGACAGGGGATTCACCCCTCCACTTT. This sequence encodes CASSSPWPGTGDSPLHF.

The genes are TRBV4-1 and TRBJ2-1; TRBD2 matches at 9 bases. The V gene end was trimmed by 0 bases and the J gene end by 9 bases; junction bases not matched to a gene: 6. CDR3 length equals 15 residues. Germline assignment: CDR1 MGHRA and CDR2 YSYEKL. Written as DNA, the CDR3 is TGCGCCAGCAGCCAAGAAGGCGGGGGGGCCCCTGAGCAGTTCTTC. Its protein product is CASSQEGGGAPEQFF.

This chain joins TRBV9 and TRBJ2-7; tentative D call: TRBD2 (7 bases). Trimming removed 2 bases from V and 2 bases from J, with 17 bases in between. Germline lookup yields CDR1 SGDLS and CDR2 YYNGEE. CDR3 length: 16 residues. The CDR3 region has the DNA TGTGCCAGCAGCGTCGGGGGAGGGACAAAAGCCTACGAGCAGTACTTC. This translates into CASSVGGGTKAYEQYF.

The J gene is TRBJ1-1, the V gene TRBV18, with a possible D match to TRBD1 (5 bases). CDR1 and CDR2 from the germline V gene are KGHSH and LQKENI. This CDR3 comprises 18 residues. V was shortened by 2 bases and J by 1 base, with 20 bases between the two germline ends. CDR3 nucleotide sequence: TGTGCCAGCTCACCAAAGGCTGTCGGGGCTTCGTCGAACACTGAAGCTTTCTTT. Protein product: CASSPKAVGASSNTEAFF. The full variable domain, its missing parts supplied by reference TRBV18 and TRBJ1-1, is NAGVMQNPRHLVRRRGQEARLRCSPMKGHSHVYWYRQLPEEGLKFMVYLQKENIIDESGMPKERFSAEFPKEGPSILRIQQVVRGDSAAYFCASSPKAVGASSNTEAFFGQGTRLTVV.